The rows below give T cell receptor beta chains drawn from one sample of a study of cytomegalovirus exposure and HLA in healthy donors. The table came from immunoSEQ multiplex PCR; TCRdb's copy has only in-frame clones and leaves some out. The sample gives over 200,000 clones, almost 90% of which show up once; over 2.5% is in the top ten. The sequencing sample was made of PBMCs. All receptors come from a woman under 30 in good health and CMV-seronegative. The CDR3 runs from the conserved cysteine through the conserved F or W. D genes are given only for firm matches. The size field is filled for only some rows; it gives once, few, many or a size class.

clone_size d_call j_call v_call cdr3_nt cdr3_aa
- - TRBJ2-3 TRBV7-2 TGTGCCAGCAGCTTAGTTGGGGGGTCCACAGATACGCAGTATTTT CASSLVGGSTDTQYF
- TRBD1 TRBJ2-7 TRBV5-1 TGCGCCAGCAGCTTTAAGACAGGGGGATACACCTACGAGCAGTACTTC CASSFKTGGYTYEQYF
few - TRBJ1-4 TRBV4-1 TGCGCCAGCAGCCAAGTCTCTGTTGAAAAACTGTTTTTT CASSQVSVEKLFF
- - TRBJ2-5 TRBV5-1 TGCGCCAGCAGCTTGGTAGCAGGGGTACAAGAGACCCAGTACTTC CASSLVAGVQETQYF
- TRBD1 TRBJ2-3 TRBV27 TGTGCCAGCAGTATCCGGGACAGGGGGCTTGCGGATACGCAGTATTTT CASSIRDRGLADTQYF
few - TRBJ2-7 TRBV6-5 TGTGCCAGCAGTCCCCTTGTTCAGACCTACGAGCAGTACTTC CASSPLVQTYEQYF
- - TRBJ2-2 TRBV23-1 TGCGCCAGCAGTCAACCACCTGAGGACAGCGACACCGGGGAGCTGTTTTTT CASSQPPEDSDTGELFF
- TRBD2 TRBJ2-3 TRBV6-9 TGTGCCAGCACTAGGGTAGCGGGAGGGACAGATACGCAGTATTTT CASTRVAGGTDTQYF
- - TRBJ1-2 TRBV5-1 TGCGCCAGCAGCACTCGTCCGGACAGCTATGGCTACACCTTC CASSTRPDSYGYTF
- - TRBJ1-3 TRBV6-1 TGTGCCAGCAGTGAAGCGCAGGGAAACACCATATATTTT CASSEAQGNTIYF
- - TRBJ2-7 TRBV6-1 TGTGCCAGCAGTGAATCCGGCAATCGACAGGTCATGGCCTACGAGCAGTACTTC CASSESGNRQVMAYEQYF
once - TRBJ2-1 TRBV29-1 TGCAGCGCTTCATTAATACTCTCCTACAATGAGCAGTTCTTC CSASLILSYNEQFF
- TRBD1 TRBJ1-2 TRBV4-1 TGCGCCAGCAGCCAGATTGGACAGGAGGCACGGGGCTACACCTTC CASSQIGQEARGYTF
few TRBD2 TRBJ2-3 TRBV4-1 TGCGCCAGCAGCCACCCGACTAGCGGGAGTACAGATACGCAGTATTTT CASSHPTSGSTDTQYF
- - TRBJ1-5 TRBV28 TGTGCCAGCAGTTTAGTCTTGCAGCCCCAGCATTTT CASSLVLQPQHF
- TRBD1 TRBJ2-7 TRBV6-1 TGTGCCAGCAGTGGGACAGGGGCGGAAGAGCAGTACTTC CASSGTGAEEQYF
- TRBD2 TRBJ2-7 TRBV29-1 TGCAGCGGTACCAGTATGACGGGAGGGCCGGGCGAGCAGTACTTC CSGTSMTGGPGEQYF
- TRBD1 TRBJ1-2 TRBV28 TGTGCCAGCCTAATAAGACCGGGACAGGGAGTTCCTGGCTACACCTTC CASLIRPGQGVPGYTF
few - TRBJ2-1 TRBV7-2 TGTGCCAGCAGCCCGCACAGGGTTTACAATGAGCAGTTCTTC CASSPHRVYNEQFF
once - TRBJ2-3 TRBV5-1 TGCGCCAGCAGCTTGGAGAAGGGGACAACAGATACGCAGTATTTT CASSLEKGTTDTQYF
few - TRBJ1-5 TRBV27 TGTGCCAGCAGTGAGGGGGTCAGGGAGCCCCAGCATTTT CASSEGVREPQHF
- - TRBJ2-1 TRBV27 TGTGCCAGCAGTTTATCTACAGGGATACTCTACAATGAGCAGTTCTTC CASSLSTGILYNEQFF
- - TRBJ2-7 TRBV14 TGTGCCAGCAGCCAACTTTCCTACGAGCAGTACTTC CASSQLSYEQYF
- - TRBJ1-1 TRBV7-8 TGTGCCAGCAGCCCCAGGGTGGTCACTGAAGCTTTCTTT CASSPRVVTEAFF
- - TRBJ1-5 TRBV4-1 TGCGCCAGCAGCCAGGTGACAGGTAGCAATCAGCCCCAGCATTTT CASSQVTGSNQPQHF
few - TRBJ2-7 TRBV28 TGTGCCAGCAGTGGCCGCCAATACGAGCAGTACTTC CASSGRQYEQYF
once TRBD1 TRBJ1-2 TRBV4-3 TGCGCCAGCAGCCAAGATTTAGGGACAGGGGACTATGGCTACACCTTC CASSQDLGTGDYGYTF
- TRBD2 TRBJ2-7 TRBV5-6 TGTGCCAGCAGCTGGAAGCGGGAGGGCCCCTACGAGCAGTACTTC CASSWKREGPYEQYF
- - TRBJ2-3 TRBV11-2 TGTGCCAGCTCCCTGACCAGGGGTACAGATACGCAGTATTTT CASSLTRGTDTQYF
- TRBD1 TRBJ2-1 TRBV6-5 TGTGCCAGCAGTTACGGGACAGGGCACAATGAGCAGTTCTTC CASSYGTGHNEQFF
- - TRBJ2-7 TRBV9 TGTGCCAGCGCACCGGGGACAAATGCCTACGAGCAGTACTTC CASAPGTNAYEQYF
- TRBD1 TRBJ2-7 TRBV11-2 TGTGCCAGCAGCTTAGATTCGGGACAGGGGACCTACGAGCAGTACTTC CASSLDSGQGTYEQYF
- TRBD1 TRBJ1-1 TRBV6-5 TGTGCCAGCAGTGGGAAGGGGGCGAACACTGAAGCTTTCTTT CASSGKGANTEAFF
- TRBD1 TRBJ2-1 TRBV11-2 TGTGCCATCGCGGCAGGGGGCTACAATGAGCAGTTCTTC CAIAAGGYNEQFF
once - TRBJ2-3 TRBV5-6 TGTGCCAGCAGCGAGCGGAACACAGATACGCAGTATTTT CASSERNTDTQYF
- TRBD1 TRBJ2-7 TRBV28 TGTGCCAGCAGTTCCTCGACAGGGATCGACGAGCAGTACTTC CASSSSTGIDEQYF
few TRBD2 TRBJ2-3 TRBV6-8 TGTGCCAGCAGTTTATGGGGGACTAGCGGGAGGAAAGGCACAGATACGCAGTATTTT CASSLWGTSGRKGTDTQYF
- TRBD1 TRBJ1-2 TRBV5-1 TGCGCCAGCAGCTTAAGCGGTGCACCGGGACAGGGGGCGAAGAGGAGCTACACCTTC CASSLSGAPGQGAKRSYTF
few - TRBJ2-2 TRBV29-1 TGCAGCGTTCGAGACCTCGGGCGGGAGAACACCGGGGAGCTGTTTTTT CSVRDLGRENTGELFF
- - TRBJ2-3 TRBV27 TGTGCCAGCAGTCCGATCGGGAGTTCAGATACGCAGTATTTT CASSPIGSSDTQYF
- TRBD2 TRBJ2-2 TRBV29-1 TGCAGCGTTGGGGGGGGTACCGGGGAGCTGTTTTTT CSVGGGTGELFF
once TRBD2 TRBJ2-7 TRBV5-6 TGTGCCAGCAGCTCTCAGCGGGGGAGACCCTACGAGCAGTACTTC CASSSQRGRPYEQYF
- - TRBJ2-7 TRBV6-1 TGTGCCAGCAGTGATTGGACAGCCTACGAGCAGTACTTC CASSDWTAYEQYF
- TRBD1 TRBJ2-3 TRBV7-9 TGTGCCAGCAGCCCTTCCGGGACAGGGCTTAATACGCAGTATTTT CASSPSGTGLNTQYF
- - TRBJ2-7 TRBV5-1 TGCGCCAGCAGCTTGGTGAGCGGGTACGAGCAGTACTTC CASSLVSGYEQYF
- - TRBJ2-7 TRBV7-9 TGTGCCAGCAGCTTAGCGCGGTCCTCCTACGAGCAGTACTTC CASSLARSSYEQYF
- - TRBJ2-5 TRBV7-8 TGTGCCAGCAGCTTCCCCTCTCCTCGACAGGTTGCGAGAAAGACCCAGTACTTC CASSFPSPRQVARKTQYF
- - TRBJ2-4 TRBV30 TGTGCCTCAACAGGGTTGTCCAAAAACATTCAGTACTTC CASTGLSKNIQYF
- TRBD2 TRBJ2-1 TRBV9 TGTGCCAGCAGCGTTAGCGGGAGTGTTGGTGAGCAGTTCTTC CASSVSGSVGEQFF
- - TRBJ1-1 TRBV19 TGTGCCAGTAGTATCCATCTACGGAGTCGCACTGAAGCTTTCTTT CASSIHLRSRTEAFF